This record looks at one T cell receptor (beta chain) sequence and its context. Its antigen is not known. The same CDR3 is also encoded by other DNA sequences in this sample. Sequencing was at deep level. Some clones are missing from TCRdb's copy, which holds only in-frame ones; the method was immunoSEQ multiplex PCR. This table has 1.5 million to 1.9 million clones, 98% appearing once. The ends lost 4 bases at V and 4 bases at J; junction bases unmatched: 3. The CDR3 consists of 14 residues. The germline gives CDR1 SGHRS, CDR2 YFSETQ. The data are from a study of shared clonotypes between healthy human individuals. Broader study findings: Donor clonotype sharing was expected to depend on sequencing depth.

The sequence derives from a man aged 25 to 45 in good health. Material for sequencing was naive CD4+ T cells sorted from blood. Stated subset: CD45RA+ positively selected. The V and J genes are TRBV5-1 and TRBJ2-5; TRBD1 agrees at 11 bases. CDR3 nucleotide sequence: TGCGCCAGCAGCCCAGGGACAGGGGGAGAGACCCAGTACTTC. Its translation: CASSPGTGGETQYF.